The entry below gives a single T cell receptor beta chain sequence along with its context. The target antigen is unknown. The data belong to a study of OX40 agonist ivuxolimab in advanced cancers. Study-wide background: Three patients showed partial responses: one hepatocellular carcinoma and two cutaneous melanoma cases. General study points: It was not determined which antigens were specifically recognized by the peripheral T cells that had undergone clonal expansion.

The CDR3 runs 13 residues. V was pared by 6 bases and J by 11 bases, with 9 bases of the junction left unmatched. CDR1 is LNHDA, CDR2 SQIVND, per germline (reference sequence). Profiling relied on immunoSEQ multiplex PCR, and the TCRdb table lists in-frame clones only, not all of them. The sample carries about 26,000 clones, 83% recorded once. Collection of blood occurred at baseline, at cycle 4 day 1, and at cycle 7 day 1. The sequences come from CD4+ or CD8+ T cells sorted from blood, collected in a trial of the OX40 agonist ivuxolimab. This clonotype was obtained from an adult with an advanced solid tumor such as melanoma, head and neck, liver or kidney cancer. The chain joins TRBV19 to TRBJ1-1; 10 bases map to TRBD1. CDR3 nucleotides: TGTGCCAGTAGCCCCGGGACAGGGGTGGCGGCTTTCTTT. Its translation: CASSPGTGVAAFF.